A selection of T cell receptor beta chains follows, all from one sample in a study of OX40 agonist ivuxolimab in advanced cancers. Libraries were prepared by immunoSEQ multiplex PCR; TCRdb keeps only in-frame clonotypes and omits some of them. The data hold under 80,000 clones, with almost 90% observed a single time. Sequencing used CD4+ or CD8+ T cells sorted from blood, obtained in a trial of the OX40 agonist ivuxolimab. The source is an adult with an advanced solid tumor such as melanoma, head and neck, liver or kidney cancer. Each CDR3 is given without its conserved first and last residue.

j_call | v_call | cdr3_aa
TRBJ2-5 | TRBV6-1 | ASSEWAGSQETQY
TRBJ1-4 | TRBV28 | ASSSDGREKLF
TRBJ2-7 | TRBV28 | ASSFLTEGEQY
TRBJ1-1 | TRBV27 | ASTTLTGNTEAF
TRBJ2-3 | TRBV6-1 | ASQMDTDTQY
TRBJ2-7 | TRBV11-1 | ASSPGTGSYEQY
TRBJ2-2 | TRBV27 | ASSLRGPTGIHGELF
TRBJ2-2 | TRBV11-1 | ASSLNRFTGELF
TRBJ2-3 | TRBV10-2 | ASSESTSRDTQY
TRBJ1-1 | TRBV5-1 | ASSLGGVAAF
TRBJ2-5 | TRBV11-2 | ASNTGSRMETQY
TRBJ1-2 | TRBV5-1 | ASSSRTGSYGYT
TRBJ1-2 | TRBV28 | ASWTGQGRFRYGYT
TRBJ2-3 | TRBV5-1 | ASSFRLAGTQY
TRBJ2-3 | TRBV5-1 | ASSLGADTQY
TRBJ1-2 | TRBV21-1 | ASSDEQGRPFYGYT
TRBJ2-7 | TRBV6-6 | ASQGGGSEQY
TRBJ1-4 | TRBV18 | ASSPTGRLWEKLF
TRBJ2-4 | TRBV7-2 | ASSLGQFENIQY
TRBJ2-3 | TRBV2 | ASRPSGSTDTQY
TRBJ2-1 | TRBV15 | ATSAPVGNEQF
TRBJ1-1 | TRBV6-1 | ASSSDLNTEAF
TRBJ1-3 | TRBV29-1 | SVIGTGAGNTIY
TRBJ1-6 | TRBV27 | ASSRTGRAPLH
TRBJ2-3 | TRBV11-2 | ASSPGPGTDTQY
TRBJ1-2 | TRBV30 | AWSVTQGYGYT
TRBJ1-4 | TRBV2 | ASSETVVQYEKLF
TRBJ1-3 | TRBV7-8 | ASSLGSGNTIY
TRBJ2-1 | TRBV6-7 | ASSYPTLAGVYNEQF
TRBJ2-7 | TRBV29-1 | SVRVTREQY
TRBJ2-1 | TRBV6-1 | ATKGQAYNEQF
TRBJ2-2 | TRBV2 | ASSLVGGATPGELF
TRBJ2-4 | TRBV28 | ASTPQGKAKNIQY
TRBJ1-2 | TRBV9 | ASSVEEVIYGYT
TRBJ2-3 | TRBV11-2 | ASSFTGSFTDTQY
TRBJ2-5 | TRBV5-8 | ASSLSGQGIGETQY
TRBJ2-4 | TRBV11-2 | ASSFQGMRNIQY
TRBJ1-1 | TRBV7-3 | ASSPGTGANTEAF
TRBJ2-1 | TRBV4-1 | ASSQSGTSGYNEQF
TRBJ2-1 | TRBV19 | ASGVSGSSYNEQF
TRBJ2-7 | TRBV6-6 | ASFRVSYEQY
TRBJ2-5 | TRBV28 | ASSQGGQETQY
TRBJ1-1 | TRBV5-5 | ASSLMGGAEAF
TRBJ2-3 | TRBV27 | ASSSYGDTQY
TRBJ2-4 | TRBV6-5 | ASRGAGAKNIQY
TRBJ2-7 | TRBV5-1 | ASSLGTAGGYEQY
TRBJ1-4 | TRBV2 | ASSETNEKLF
TRBJ1-2 | TRBV6-6 | ASSFSPENYGYT